Each of the 30 T cell receptor beta chains below was sequenced from the same sample in a study of T cell repertoires in cytomegalovirus infection. One entry per CDR3 protein results from TCRdb running MiXCR on the reads. The sample includes 550,000 to 850,000 distinct CDR3 sequences, 33% of them seen just once. Which antigens these TCRs recognize remains unknown. The specimen comprised cultured PBMCs, sampled from culture after CMV antigen stimulation. The source of these receptors is a human donor in good health (CMV status not recorded). Some clones in this sample may be carry-over from other donors' samples.

This clonotype was recorded once. This chain links TRBV6-5 with TRBJ2-2; no reliable D call. Germline CDR1 MNHEY, CDR2 SVGAGI. V gave up 1 base and J gave up 1 base, with 1 base separating them. The CDR3 runs to 13 residues. The CDR3 is CASSYWNTGELFF. CDR3 bases: TGTGCCAGCAGTTACTGGAACACCGGGGAGCTGTTTTTT.

This clonotype was found many times. The V call is TRBV7-2, the J call TRBJ2-3, with TRBD2 identical over 10 bases. CDR3 length: 13 residues. CDR1 is SGHTA and CDR2 is FQGNSA in the germline V gene. V trimming: 8 bases; J trimming: 5 bases; junction bases outside the gene matches: 4. CDR3 protein: CASGSSGGDTQYF. For the CDR3, the DNA is TGTGCCAGCGGTTCTAGCGGGGGAGATACGCAGTATTTT.

The CDR3 is CASSLTSGRYHEQYF. As DNA, the CDR3 is TGTGCCAGCAGCCTGACTAGCGGGAGGTACCACGAGCAGTACTTC. This chain connects TRBV7-2 to TRBJ2-7; TRBD2 aligns across 13 bases. V was clipped by 5 bases and J by 5 bases; unmatched bases: 6. Germline loops: CDR1 SGHTA, CDR2 FQGNSA. This CDR3 region has 15 residues. The entire variable domain, with the rest obtained from reference TRBV7-2 and TRBJ2-7, is as follows: GAGVSQSPSNKVTEKGKDVELRCDPISGHTALYWYRQSLGQGLEFLIYFQGNSAPDKSGLPSDRFSAERTGGSVSTLTIQRTQQEDSAVYLCASSLTSGRYHEQYFGPGTRLTVT.

This clonotype showed up just a few times. The chain carries TRBV6-2 or TRBV6-3 and TRBJ2-4; 13 bases align to TRBD2. The V gene end was trimmed by 6 bases and the J gene end by 8 bases; junction bases not matched to a gene: 13. There are 17 residues in the CDR3. Germline V gives CDR1 MNHEY, CDR2 SVGEGT. CDR3 sequence reads: CASSNGLAGVRVDIQYF. CDR3 in DNA: TGTGCCAGCAGCAATGGACTAGCGGGAGTCCGAGTGGACATTCAGTACTTC.

This chain links TRBV12-3 or TRBV12-4 with TRBJ2-3, with no clear D. The ends were cut back, 3 bases at V and 2 bases at J, with 9 bases in the middle. The CDR3 spans 14 residues. For the CDR3, the DNA is TGTGCCAGCAGTTTCGGACCCTACACAGATACGCAGTATTTT. It yields the protein CASSFGPYTDTQYF.

The rearrangement joins TRBV7-2 to TRBJ2-1; no reliable D call. V lost 5 bases to trimming and J lost 15 bases, with 20 bases between them. The CDR3 covers 13 residues. The germline V gene has CDR1 SGHTA and CDR2 FQGNSA. CDR3 DNA: TGTGCCAGCAGCACTCCGATGAGCTCCTCGGTGTTCTTC. It translates to CASSTPMSSSVFF.

This clonotype was detected ten times or more. The gene calls are TRBV12-3 or TRBV12-4 and TRBJ2-3; 9 bases line up with TRBD2. V lost 3 bases, J lost 4 bases, and 14 bases stayed unmatched. This CDR3 region has 18 residues. The CDR3 DNA reads as TGTGCCAGCAGTTTGCTCCTGACTAGGCTAGCGGGGTCAGATACGCAGTATTTT. Translation gives CASSLLLTRLAGSDTQYF.

The J gene is TRBJ2-1, the V gene TRBV7-2, with D perhaps TRBD2 (6 bases). Trimming took 7 bases from V and 3 from J, leaving 19 bases between them. Germline values: CDR1 SGHTA, CDR2 FQGNSA. The CDR3 sequence is 16 residues long. The CDR3: CASTSLEGPLYNEQFF. In DNA, the CDR3 is TGTGCCAGCACCTCATTGGAGGGCCCGCTCTACAATGAGCAGTTCTTC.

The genes are TRBV28 and TRBJ2-7; D remains ambiguous. This CDR3 spans 14 amino acids. CDR1 is MDHEN, CDR2 SYDVKM, per germline. V lost 2 bases, J lost 5 bases, and 13 bases lay in between. This chain's CDR3 is CASSLSGIVHEQYF. For the CDR3, the DNA is TGTGCCAGCAGTTTAAGTGGGATCGTCCACGAGCAGTACTTC. The whole variable domain, remainder taken from reference TRBV28 and TRBJ2-7, is DVKVTQSSRYLVKRTGEKVFLECVQDMDHENMFWYRQDPGLGLRLIYFSYDVKMKEKGDIPEGYSVSREKKERFSLILESASTNQTSMYLCASSLSGIVHEQYFGPGTRLTVT.

The chain combines TRBV6-1 with TRBJ1-4; D may be TRBD1 (5 bases). CDR1 MNHNS and CDR2 SASEGT come from the germline V gene. V was clipped by 6 bases and J by 0 bases, with 17 bases between them. This CDR3 has 17 residues. DNA of the CDR3: TGTGCCAGCAGCCAGGGCATGGGGGGGGCAACTAATGAAAAACTGTTTTTT. Translated, it gives CASSQGMGGATNEKLFF.

This clonotype was seen only a few times. The chain employs TRBV4-1 and TRBJ2-3; D might be TRBD2 (6 bases). V gave up 0 bases and J gave up 4 bases, with 14 bases separating them. Per the germline V gene, CDR1 is MGHRA and CDR2 is YSYEKL. The CDR3 spans 16 residues. The CDR3 sequence is CASSQDLGGVADTQYF. DNA of the CDR3: TGCGCCAGCAGCCAAGATTTGGGGGGAGTGGCAGATACGCAGTATTTT.

This chain connects TRBV6-2 or TRBV6-3 to TRBJ1-1; D is perhaps TRBD1 (5 bases). Trimming shortened V by 8 bases and J by 5 bases, and 12 bases separated the two germline ends. Germline V CDR1 and CDR2: MNHEY, SVGEGT. The CDR3 is 12 residues long. The DNA of the CDR3 is TGTGCCAGCGGGGACGGAGAAACTGAAGCTTTCTTT. Translation gives CASGDGETEAFF.

This clonotype was recorded at least ten times. This chain uses TRBV7-9 with TRBJ2-7, with 8 nucleotides matching TRBD1. CDR3 length: 13 residues. The germline V gene has CDR1 SEHNR and CDR2 FQNEAQ (reference sequence). V trimming: 5 bases; J trimming: 6 bases; junction bases outside the gene matches: 6. CDR3 in amino acids: CASSLGQGGEQYF. CDR3 DNA sequence: TGTGCCAGCAGCCTCGGACAGGGCGGCGAGCAGTACTTC.

CDR3 region: CASSHGGRARADTQYF. The CDR3 DNA follows: TGCGCCAGCAGCCATGGCGGGAGGGCCCGGGCAGATACGCAGTATTTT. The chain combines TRBV4-3 with TRBJ2-3, with 9 bases lining up with TRBD2. Germline V gene data show CDR1 as LGHNA and CDR2 as YSLEER. The CDR3 is 16 residues long. Losses at the gene ends were 3 bases for V and 4 bases for J; bases not matched to a gene: 8.

This clonotype showed up just a few times. The chain joins TRBV5-6 to TRBJ2-5, with 8 bases fitting TRBD1. J gave up 5 bases and V 4 bases, and 4 bases lay outside the gene matches. The CDR3 has 13 amino acids. Germline V gene lookup returns CDR1 SGHDT and CDR2 YYEEEE. The CDR3 loop reads CASSAQGAETQYF. The CDR3 nucleotides are TGTGCCAGCAGCGCCCAGGGGGCGGAGACCCAGTACTTC.

This clonotype has more than one count but fewer than ten. V gene TRBV10-2 combines with J gene TRBJ1-6; possible D gene TRBD1, 5 bases. Germline V gene data show CDR1 as WSHSY and CDR2 as SAAADI. This CDR3 region has 16 residues. V shed 8 bases and J shed 4 bases, with 18 bases lying between them. CDR3 sequence (DNA): TGCGCCAGCTCGGCCCTCATAGGGGATTATAATTCACCCCTCCACTTT. It codes for CASSALIGDYNSPLHF.

V and J are TRBV7-9 and TRBJ2-2; 8 nucleotides agree with TRBD1. J gave up 7 bases and V 2 bases, and 3 bases lay outside the gene matches. The germline CDR1 and CDR2 sequences are SEHNR and FQNEAQ (reference sequence). This CDR3 spans 14 amino acids. The CDR3: CASSLQGASGELFF. In nucleotides, the CDR3 is TGTGCCAGCAGCTTACAGGGGGCGAGCGGGGAGCTGTTTTTT.

CDR3 DNA: TGCGCCAGCAGCCAAGCCAAGGCGACCCCCTACAATGAGCAGTTCTTC. It is translated as CASSQAKATPYNEQFF. The chain uses TRBV4-1 and TRBJ2-1, with D unclear. CDR3 length: 16 amino acids. Trimming removed 1 base from V and 2 bases from J, with 12 bases in between. Germline V gene data show CDR1 as MGHRA and CDR2 as YSYEKL.

This rearrangement joins TRBV4-1 to TRBJ1-2; D unclear. V lost 2 bases, J lost 8 bases, and 12 bases lay in between. Germline values: CDR1 MGHRA, CDR2 YSYEKL. The length of the CDR3 is 13 residues. CDR3 DNA: TGCGCCAGCAGCCAATCCGGCAGAGGAGGCTACACCTTC. Its translation is CASSQSGRGGYTF.

This chain joins TRBV28 and TRBJ2-5; D gene uncertain. V was cut by 5 bases and J by 5 bases, with 12 bases left in between. Germline V gene sequence: CDR1 MDHEN, CDR2 SYDVKM. The CDR3 length is 13 residues. Written as DNA, the CDR3 is TGTGCCAGCAGTCCCTACCGGCGGGAGACCCAGTACTTC. Protein: CASSPYRRETQYF.

This clonotype was observed a handful of times. J is TRBJ1-2 and V is TRBV20-1; D gene unclear. Trimming took 0 bases from V and 5 from J, leaving 13 bases between them. CDR1 is DFQATT and CDR2 is SNEGSKA in the germline V gene (reference sequence). This CDR3 is 14 amino acids long. This CDR3 reads CSARDRWGGYGYTF. The CDR3, as DNA: TGCAGTGCTAGAGATCGCTGGGGAGGGTATGGCTACACCTTC.

The V gene is TRBV11-2, the J gene TRBJ2-5; 10 nucleotides align to TRBD2. This CDR3 region has 15 residues. Trimming removed 2 bases from V and 8 bases from J; junction bases left unmatched: 8. CDR1 SGHAT and CDR2 FQNNGV come from the germline V gene. CDR3 protein: CASSLSRIAGGTQYF. CDR3 nucleotides: TGTGCCAGCAGCTTAAGTCGTATAGCGGGAGGAACCCAGTACTTC. Full variable domain (rest looked up from reference TRBV11-2 and TRBJ2-5): EAGVAQSPRYKIIEKRQSVAFWCNPISGHATLYWYQQILGQGPKLLIQFQNNGVVDDSQLPKDRFSAERLKGVDSTLKIQPAKLEDSAVYLCASSLSRIAGGTQYFGPGTRLLVL.

This chain connects TRBV20-1 to TRBJ2-3, with TRBD2 matching over 14 bases. The CDR3 consists of 20 residues. Germline V gene lookup returns CDR1 DFQATT and CDR2 SNEGSKA (reference sequence). After removal of 1 base from V and 0 bases from J, the junction contained 12 bases not matched to a gene. CDR3 amino acids: CSARVVRLAGGQGSTDTQYF. The CDR3 DNA reads TGCAGTGCTAGAGTGGTGCGACTAGCGGGAGGGCAAGGGAGCACAGATACGCAGTATTTT.

The chain uses TRBV6-2 or TRBV6-3 and TRBJ1-6; TRBD1 is a possible D gene (5 bases). V was clipped by 5 bases and J by 7 bases, with 15 bases between them. The CDR3 consists of 15 residues. In germline, CDR1 is MNHEY, CDR2 SVGEGT. The DNA for the CDR3 is TGTGCCAGCAGTATCCAAGGGTGGGGGAATTCACCCCTCCACTTT. It codes for CASSIQGWGNSPLHF.

The chain couples TRBV20-1 to TRBJ2-5, with TRBD1 matching 10 bases. CDR1 DFQATT and CDR2 SNEGSKA come from the germline V gene (reference sequence). The ends lost 0 bases at V and 5 bases at J; junction bases unmatched: 21. This CDR3 spans 20 amino acids. In DNA, the CDR3 is TGCAGTGCTAGAGACAGGGACAGGGGACAGGCAGTGGTAGGTTCGGAGACCCAGTACTTC. Translating it yields CSARDRDRGQAVVGSETQYF.

J is TRBJ2-2 and V is TRBV12-3 or TRBV12-4, with 7 bases matching TRBD2. The length of the CDR3 is 19 residues. J lost 3 bases, V lost 3 bases, and 16 bases had no gene match. The CDR3 region is CASSFRLAGGAGHTGELFF. As DNA, the CDR3 is TGTGCCAGCAGTTTCCGCTTAGCGGGCGGAGCGGGACACACCGGGGAGCTGTTTTTT.

V and J are TRBV5-4 and TRBJ1-1, with 9 bases aligning to TRBD1. Germline CDR1 and CDR2: SGHNT and YYREEE (reference sequence). This CDR3 contains 15 residues. The ends lost 0 bases at V and 4 bases at J; junction bases unmatched: 4. CDR3 sequence reads: CASSLAKQGATEAFF. The DNA for the CDR3 is TGTGCCAGCAGCTTGGCCAAACAGGGGGCCACTGAAGCTTTCTTT.

This clonotype turned up a few times. The chain carries TRBV5-5 and TRBJ2-1, with 9 bases lining up with TRBD2. Germline trimming cut 0 bases from V and 4 bases from J; bases unmatched to any gene: 2. Looked up from germline, CDR1 is SGHKS and CDR2 is YYEKEE (reference sequence). This CDR3 contains 15 residues. The CDR3 DNA reads TGTGCCAGCAGCTTGGTGACTAGCGGTTACAATGAGCAGTTCTTC. It is translated as CASSLVTSGYNEQFF.

The V call is TRBV3-1, the J call TRBJ2-6; no firm D call. The V end lost 0 bases, the J end lost 3 bases, and 3 bases lay between the germline ends. The germline CDR1 and CDR2 sequences are LGHDT and YNNKEL (reference sequence). The CDR3 runs to 14 residues. CDR3 sequence: CASSQEVGANVLTF. In DNA, the CDR3 is TGTGCCAGCAGCCAAGAAGTTGGGGCCAACGTCCTGACTTTC.

The chain carries TRBV2 and TRBJ2-7; D remains ambiguous. V lost 7 bases to trimming and J lost 2 bases, with 12 bases between them. CDR3 size: 13 residues. The germline V gene has CDR1 SNHLY and CDR2 FYNNEI. The chain's CDR3 is CASNGQAPYEQYF. CDR3 nucleotide sequence: TGTGCCAGCAACGGGCAAGCGCCCTACGAGCAGTACTTC.